One sample yielded the 24 T cell receptor beta chains listed below, sequenced in a study of blood T cell repertoires in COVID-19. Produced via immunoSEQ multiplex PCR; TCRdb's table is partial and in-frame only. The sample contains about 54,000 clones, 75% to 95% of which appear only once. What was sequenced was peripheral blood. These receptors were obtained from a woman between 35 and 50 years old with active COVID-19.

This sequence joins TRBV11-2 and TRBJ2-5, with TRBD1 matching over 9 bases. The germline CDR1 and CDR2 sequences are SGHAT and FQNNGV. The V segment lost 3 bases and the J segment 7 bases; nucleotides outside the gene matches: 9. The CDR3 spans 15 residues. The CDR3 reads CASSLNVRGQGTQYF. The DNA of the CDR3 is TGTGCCAGCAGCTTGAATGTCCGGGGACAGGGGACCCAGTACTTC.

The CDR3 is CASRRTGIFEQYF. The CDR3 DNA is TGCGCCAGCAGACGGACAGGGATTTTCGAGCAGTACTTC. The J gene is TRBJ2-7, the V gene TRBV4-1; 8 bases are shared with TRBD1. The germline CDR1 and CDR2 sequences are MGHRA and YSYEKL. The trim removed 6 bases at V and 6 bases at J, leaving 7 bases unmatched. This CDR3 contains 13 residues.

The chain couples TRBV6-6 to TRBJ2-7; D is perhaps TRBD1 (6 bases). Trimming cost V 2 bases and J 3 bases, with 11 bases left between them. The CDR3 has 14 amino acids. From germline, CDR1 is MNHNY and CDR2 SVGAGI (reference sequence). For the CDR3, the DNA is TGTGCCAGCAGTTACGGGAACAGGGACTACGAGCAGTACTTC. This codes for CASSYGNRDYEQYF.

The V gene is TRBV19, the J gene TRBJ1-2, with 9 bases that match TRBD1. V shed 6 bases and J 5 bases; nucleotides not matched to a gene: 10. Germline CDR1 LNHDA, CDR2 SQIVND (reference sequence). The CDR3 contains 15 residues. CDR3 residues: CASSRGTGSTYGYTF. CDR3 nucleotide sequence: TGTGCCAGTAGCCGGGGGACAGGGAGCACTTATGGCTACACCTTC.

A remark on this clone: The DNA is omitted, as the CDR3 cannot be located on it reliably, and the CDR3 follows TCRdb's listing. V gene TRBV1 combines with J gene TRBJ1-2; TRBD1 is taken as the D call from the table, unchecked against the DNA. TRBV1 is flagged as a pseudogene. Both ends counted, the CDR3 spans 17 residues. The CDR3 loop reads CTSSQSYFGTGNDGYTF.

The chain is built from TRBV7-9 and TRBJ1-1; tentative D call: TRBD1 (6 bases). Trimming pared 4 bases from V and 1 base from J, leaving 13 bases between. The CDR3 loop spans 15 amino acids. The germline V gene encodes CDR1 SEHNR and CDR2 FQNEAQ (reference sequence). Here the CDR3 reads CASSSVWGQNTEAFF. The CDR3 coding sequence is TGTGCCAGCAGCTCGGTCTGGGGACAGAACACTGAAGCTTTCTTT.

The chain employs TRBV19 and TRBJ1-2; TRBD1 aligns across 7 bases. Trimming cost V 5 bases and J 8 bases; bases outside gene matches: 11. The CDR3 is 14 residues long. The germline CDR1 and CDR2 sequences are LNHDA and SQIVND (reference sequence). The CDR3 spells CASSPLTGLTGYTF. The CDR3 coding sequence is TGTGCCAGTAGTCCCCTGACAGGGTTAACGGGCTACACCTTC.

The chain carries TRBV3-1 (or the pseudogene TRBV3-2) and TRBJ1-2; D is ambiguous. Germline V CDR1 and CDR2: LGHDT, YNNKEL (reference sequence). V was clipped by 7 bases and J by 11 bases, with 23 bases between them. The CDR3 has 14 amino acids. Written as DNA, the CDR3 is TGTGCCAGCACGCCCGCCCCGGAGACTATCACGTACACCTTC. Translation: CASTPAPETITYTF.

The genes are TRBV10-3 and TRBJ2-7; 9 nucleotides line up with TRBD2. V trimming: 1 base; J trimming: 4 bases; junction bases outside the gene matches: 5. The CDR3 consists of 15 residues. Germline V gene sequence: CDR1 ENHRY, CDR2 SYGVKD. The CDR3 nucleotides are TGTGCCATCAGTGAGTTCGGCGGGGGGGCATACGAGCAGTACTTC. Its translation is CAISEFGGGAYEQYF.

The rearrangement joins TRBV6-5 to TRBJ2-7, with a tentative D call TRBD2 (5 bases). Germline CDR1 MNHEY, CDR2 SVGAGI. Between the trimmed V and J ends, which lost 7 bases and 5 bases, there was a span of 18 bases. This CDR3 region has 14 residues. Here the CDR3 reads CASKVGQVGNEQYF. The CDR3 region has the DNA TGTGCCAGCAAGGTGGGCCAGGTCGGGAACGAGCAGTACTTC.

On this clone: Germline is not matched at one junction end, which may reflect a read error. CDR3: CSVEDPSERYF. DNA of the CDR3: TGCAGCGTTGAAGATCCGTCCGAGCGGTACTTC. The gene calls are TRBV29-1 and TRBJ2-7; no definite D call. This CDR3 has 11 residues. Germline assignment: CDR1 SQVTM and CDR2 ANQGSEA.

The chain is built from TRBV3-1 (or the pseudogene TRBV3-2) and TRBJ2-5, with TRBD2 matching over 14 bases. The CDR3 runs 18 residues. V was clipped by 0 bases and J by 2 bases; unmatched bases: 5. Germline values: CDR1 LGHDT, CDR2 YNNKEL (reference sequence). The CDR3 loop is CASSQDRTSGGWQETQYF. The CDR3 region has the DNA TGTGCCAGCAGCCAAGATCGGACTAGCGGGGGGTGGCAAGAGACCCAGTACTTC.

This clone was counted once. V is TRBV11-2 and J is TRBJ1-2, with 10 nucleotides matching TRBD1. The germline V gene has CDR1 SGHAT and CDR2 FQNNGV. The V gene end was trimmed by 6 bases and the J gene end by 8 bases; junction bases not matched to a gene: 15. This CDR3 has 16 residues. CDR3 coding DNA: TGTGCCAGCAGTCCCGGGACAGGGGCCGTTCGTCGGGGCTACACCTTC. Translating it yields CASSPGTGAVRRGYTF.

The J gene is TRBJ2-7, the V gene TRBV5-4; 15 bases align to TRBD2. The CDR3 sequence is 16 residues long. V lost 4 bases and J lost 5; bases outside the gene matches: 7. Germline CDR1 SGHNT, CDR2 YYREEE (reference sequence). CDR3 in amino acids: CASSPRTSGGADEQYF. CDR3 coding DNA: TGTGCCAGCAGCCCTAGGACTAGCGGGGGGGCCGACGAGCAGTACTTC. The full variable domain, completed using reference TRBV5-4 and TRBJ2-7, is ETGVTQSPTHLIKTRGQQVTLRCSSQSGHNTVSWYQQALGQGPQFIFQYYREEENGRGNFPPRFSGLQFPNYSSELNVNALELDDSALYLCASSPRTSGGADEQYFGPGTRLTVT.

The sample holds one count of this clone. This chain connects TRBV6-6 to TRBJ1-1; tentative D call: TRBD1 (5 bases). Trimming left V 8 bases short and J 4 bases short, with 11 bases between. The CDR3 is 12 amino acids. Per germline, CDR1 MNHNY and CDR2 SVGAGI (reference sequence). CDR3 amino acids: CASSQGSTEAFF. DNA for the CDR3: TGTGCCAGCTCGCAGGGTTCCACTGAAGCTTTCTTT.

This clone was counted a single time. The rearrangement joins TRBV15 to TRBJ2-1; 9 bases align to TRBD2. J gave up 2 bases and V 5 bases, and 1 base lay outside the gene matches. The V gene's germline CDR1 is LNHNV and CDR2 YYDKDF (reference sequence). The CDR3 extends over 14 amino acids. CDR3 DNA: TGTGCCACCAGCGGCGGGGGGGCCTACAATGAGCAGTTCTTC. Its translation: CATSGGGAYNEQFF. The entire variable domain, with the rest obtained from reference TRBV15 and TRBJ2-1, is as follows: DAMVIQNPRYQVTQFGKPVTLSCSQTLNHNVMYWYQQKSSQAPKLLFHYYDKDFNNEADTPDNFQSRRPNTSFCFLDIRSPGLGDTAMYLCATSGGGAYNEQFFGPGTRLTVL.

V and J are TRBV12-3 or TRBV12-4 and TRBJ2-2; TRBD1 matches 7 bases. Germline trimming cut 5 bases from V and 6 bases from J; bases unmatched to any gene: 3. The CDR3 consists of 13 residues. CDR3 in amino acids: CASSIDRAGELFF. CDR3 nucleotides: TGTGCCAGCAGTATCGACAGGGCCGGGGAGCTGTTTTTT.

The DNA of the CDR3 is TGTGCCAGCAGCTTCACAGGACAGGGTGTCTATGGCTACACCTTC. Translated: CASSFTGQGVYGYTF. V is TRBV5-4 and J is TRBJ1-2; 8 positions match TRBD1. The CDR3 length is 15 residues. Germline values: CDR1 SGHNT, CDR2 YYREEE (reference sequence). V gave up 2 bases and J gave up 4 bases; unmatched junction bases: 7.

The table lists this clone with a few counts. The gene calls are TRBV19 and TRBJ1-6; D may be TRBD1 (5 bases). V lost 7 bases to trimming and J lost 13 bases, with 23 bases between them. CDR1 is LNHDA and CDR2 is SQIVND in the germline V gene (reference sequence). This CDR3 is 15 amino acids long. This chain's CDR3 is CASTTAGTGPIPLHF. The DNA of the CDR3 is TGTGCCAGTACCACGGCGGGGACTGGTCCGATCCCCCTCCACTTT.

V and J are TRBV7-2 and TRBJ2-1, with 8 bases aligning to TRBD2. Germline V gives CDR1 SGHTA, CDR2 FQGNSA. Trimming at V came to 4 bases and at J to 12 bases, leaving 11 bases not matched to a gene. CDR3 size: 14 residues. The DNA for the CDR3 is TGTGCCAGCAGCTCCGGGACTAGTCACTCCTTGCAGTTCTTC. Translating it yields CASSSGTSHSLQFF.

The chain employs TRBV7-2 and TRBJ1-1; unclear D gene. CDR3 length: 14 residues. Germline loops: CDR1 SGHTA, CDR2 FQGNSA. The V end lost 2 bases, the J end lost 1 base, and 8 bases lay between the germline ends. CDR3 region: CASSLMPGNTEAFF. DNA of the CDR3: TGTGCCAGCAGCTTAATGCCCGGGAACACTGAAGCTTTCTTT.

V usage is TRBV5-1 and J usage is TRBJ2-7; 7 bases align to TRBD1. This CDR3 comprises 13 residues. The V segment lost 3 bases and the J segment 1 base; nucleotides outside the gene matches: 1. Germline V gives CDR1 SGHRS, CDR2 YFSETQ. CDR3 loop: CASSSGQSYEQYF. CDR3 bases: TGCGCCAGCAGCTCGGGACAGTCCTACGAGCAGTACTTC.

Concerning this clone itself: The same CDR3 is also encoded by other DNA sequences in this sample. J is TRBJ1-1 and V is TRBV4-2; D gene uncertain. CDR1 is LGHNA and CDR2 is YNFKEQ in the germline V gene. This CDR3 is 12 amino acids long. The germline V and J ends were trimmed by 1 base and 3 bases, with 3 bases remaining between them. CDR3 loop: CASSQVDTEAFF. The CDR3 nucleotides are TGTGCCAGCAGCCAAGTCGACACTGAAGCTTTCTTT.

CDR3 DNA sequence: TGTGCCAGCAGCCTAGGACTCATCTCCCCCCTCAATGAGCAGTTCTTC. It encodes CASSLGLISPLNEQFF. The chain is built from TRBV5-6 and TRBJ2-1, with a tentative D call TRBD2 (5 bases). V lost 4 bases and J lost 6, with 20 bases in between. The germline V gene has CDR1 SGHDT and CDR2 YYEEEE. This CDR3 has 16 residues.